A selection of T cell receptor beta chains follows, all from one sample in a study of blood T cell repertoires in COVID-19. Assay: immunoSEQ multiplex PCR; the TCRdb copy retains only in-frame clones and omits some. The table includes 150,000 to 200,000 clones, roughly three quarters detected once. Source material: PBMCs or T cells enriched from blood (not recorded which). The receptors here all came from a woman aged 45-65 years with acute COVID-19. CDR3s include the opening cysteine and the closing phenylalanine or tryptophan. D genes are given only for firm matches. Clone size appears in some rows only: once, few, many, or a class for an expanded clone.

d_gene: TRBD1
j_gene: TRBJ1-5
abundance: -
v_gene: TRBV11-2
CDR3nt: TGTGCCAGCAGCCTTCCCGGACAGGGAGGGGGGTATAGCAATCAGCCCCAGCATTTT
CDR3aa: CASSLPGQGGGYSNQPQHF

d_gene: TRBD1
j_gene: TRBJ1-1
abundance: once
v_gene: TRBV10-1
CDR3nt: TGCGCCAGCACGAGGGGGACAGCCAACACTGAAGCTTTCTTT
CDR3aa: CASTRGTANTEAFF

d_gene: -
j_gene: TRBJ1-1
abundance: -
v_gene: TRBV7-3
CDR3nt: TGTGCCAGCAGCTTTTCAGCAGGGGTGTTGACTGAAGCTTTCTTT
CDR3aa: CASSFSAGVLTEAFF

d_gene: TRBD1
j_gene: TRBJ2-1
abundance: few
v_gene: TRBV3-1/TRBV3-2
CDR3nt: TGTGCCAGCAGCCGCAGGTTACAGGGGGCCTACAATGAGCAGTTCTTC
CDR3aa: CASSRRLQGAYNEQFF

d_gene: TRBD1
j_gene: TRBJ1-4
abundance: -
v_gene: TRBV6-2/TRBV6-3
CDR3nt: TGTGCCAGCAGTTACTCCCGTCCGGGGCAAGGGGGCGAAAAACTGTTTTTT
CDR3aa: CASSYSRPGQGGEKLFF

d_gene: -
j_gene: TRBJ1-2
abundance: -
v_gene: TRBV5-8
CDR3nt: TGTGCCAGCAGCTTGCGAGGAGGCTACACCTTC
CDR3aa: CASSLRGGYTF

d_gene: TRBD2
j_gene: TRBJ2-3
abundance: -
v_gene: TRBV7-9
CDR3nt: TGTGCCAGCAGAGCTCGGGAAACGGGGGGGAGAGATACGCAGTATTTT
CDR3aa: CASRARETGGRDTQYF

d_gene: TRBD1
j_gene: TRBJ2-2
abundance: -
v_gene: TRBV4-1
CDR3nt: TGCGCCAGCAGCCAAGGTCCAGGGGGAAACACCGGGGAGCTGTTTTTT
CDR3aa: CASSQGPGGNTGELFF

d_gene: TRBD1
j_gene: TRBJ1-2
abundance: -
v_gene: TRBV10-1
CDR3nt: TGCGCCAGCAGAGCGACTGGACAGGCCGAGGCCCGCTACACCTTC
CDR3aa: CASRATGQAEARYTF

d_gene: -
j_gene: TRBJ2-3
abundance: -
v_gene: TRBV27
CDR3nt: TGTGCCAGCAGTTTTCGGACTTCTAGCACAGATACGCAGTATTTT
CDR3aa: CASSFRTSSTDTQYF

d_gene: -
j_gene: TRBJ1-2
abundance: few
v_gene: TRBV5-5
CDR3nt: TGTGCCAGCAGCTTGAGGGGTATGGCTAACTATGGCTACACCTTC
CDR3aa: CASSLRGMANYGYTF

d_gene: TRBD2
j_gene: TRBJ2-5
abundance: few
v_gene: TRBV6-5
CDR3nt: TGTGCCAGCAGTTACGGGGGGGTTCAAGAGACCCAGTACTTC
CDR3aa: CASSYGGVQETQYF